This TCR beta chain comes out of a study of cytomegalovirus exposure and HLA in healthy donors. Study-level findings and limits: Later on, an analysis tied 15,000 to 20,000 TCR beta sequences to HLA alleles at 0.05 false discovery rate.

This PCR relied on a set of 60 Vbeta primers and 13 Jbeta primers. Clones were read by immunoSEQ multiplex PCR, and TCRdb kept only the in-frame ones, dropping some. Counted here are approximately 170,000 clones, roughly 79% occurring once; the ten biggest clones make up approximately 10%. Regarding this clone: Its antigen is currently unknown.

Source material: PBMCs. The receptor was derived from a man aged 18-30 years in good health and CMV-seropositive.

The CDR3 reads CASRSYRRVNTEAFF. In DNA form, the CDR3 reads TGTGCCAGCAGGAGTTACCGACGGGTGAACACTGAAGCTTTCTTT. The gene calls are TRBV6-5 and TRBJ1-1; D ambiguous. Deletions cut 6 bases from V and 0 bases from J, with 14 bases between. Per the germline V gene, CDR1 is MNHEY and CDR2 is SVGAGI. The CDR3 sequence is 15 residues long.